This section outlines one T cell receptor (beta chain) sequence together with its context. Its cognate antigen is unknown. These data belong to a study of shared clonotypes between healthy human individuals. Findings of the study overall: Naive CD4 clonotype sharing across a handful of donors was about 5%. Represented diversity, genetic and exposure-history alike, was limited by few donors. Tissue TCR repertoires likely differ from these blood-only repertoires. A reduction in generation probabilities was seen for non-shared clonotypes relative to those shared by all four donors.

Sequenced by immunoSEQ multiplex PCR; TCRdb stores in-frame clones only, minus some. The repertoire holds a few million clones, around nine tenths seen once, with under 0.15% in the top ten. Germline V CDR1 and CDR2: KGHSH, LQKENI. V was pared by 2 bases and J by 4 bases, with 14 bases between. CDR3 length: 15 residues. The specimen sequenced was naive CD4+ T cells sorted from blood. Stated subset: CD45RA+ positively selected. The receptor's source is a man aged 18 to 35 in good health. The chain employs TRBV18 and TRBJ1-1; D ambiguous. The CDR3 loop is CASSPSSVRGTEAFF. The DNA of the CDR3 is TGTGCCAGCTCACCATCATCGGTTCGGGGCACTGAAGCTTTCTTT. The complete variable domain, with remaining parts taken from reference TRBV18 and TRBJ1-1, reads NAGVMQNPRHLVRRRGQEARLRCSPMKGHSHVYWYRQLPEEGLKFMVYLQKENIIDESGMPKERFSAEFPKEGPSILRIQQVVRGDSAAYFCASSPSSVRGTEAFFGQGTRLTVV.